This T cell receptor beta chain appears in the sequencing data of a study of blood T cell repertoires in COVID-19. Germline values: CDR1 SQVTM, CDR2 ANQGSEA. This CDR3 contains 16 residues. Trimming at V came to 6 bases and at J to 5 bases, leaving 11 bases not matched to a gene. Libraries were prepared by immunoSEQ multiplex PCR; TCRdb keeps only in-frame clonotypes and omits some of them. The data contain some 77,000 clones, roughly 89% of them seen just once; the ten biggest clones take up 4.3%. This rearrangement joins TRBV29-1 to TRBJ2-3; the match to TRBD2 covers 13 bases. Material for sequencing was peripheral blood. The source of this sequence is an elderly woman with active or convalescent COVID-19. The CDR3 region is CSVTDGLAGVVDTQYF. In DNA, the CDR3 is TGCAGCGTAACGGACGGACTAGCGGGAGTGGTAGATACGCAGTATTTT.